This T cell receptor (beta chain) was captured in a study of Graves' ophthalmopathy and Graves' hyperthyroidism (dated by TCRdb to 2017 to 2018). About the study as a whole: Peripheral blood was collected before any treatment was given, at the time of initial diagnosis. To tell Graves' ophthalmopathy apart from Graves' hyperthyroidism, and to predict which patients would progress to ophthalmopathy, the study relied on TCR beta repertoire signatures. In total, some 130 blood samples were TCR-sequenced: under 45 ophthalmopathy, under 85 hyperthyroidism and approximately 17 hyperthyroidism-to-ophthalmopathy patients. To explore V-J signatures distinguishing ophthalmopathy from hyperthyroidism, a discovery set of some 100 patients (about 41 ophthalmopathy, about 57 stable hyperthyroidism) was enrolled. For independent validation, a separate cohort was made up of about 18 hyperthyroidism patients plus 17 patients who later progressed from hyperthyroidism to ophthalmopathy. T-cell repertoires of thyroid tissue and blood were compared in several hyperthyroidism patients. Once sampling was done, hyperthyroidism patients were given methimazole at a starting dose of 30 mg daily, while ophthalmopathy patients were given high-dose intravenous methylprednisolone. The roughly 99 discovery patients were divided at random into training and test sets in a 7:3 ratio.

Paper-wide results and their limitations: Most expanded thyroid clonotypes with frequency above 0.001 were also detected in blood, suggesting blood repertoires may reflect the thyroid immune response. In cross-validation, the 13-signature model distinguished ophthalmopathy from stable hyperthyroidism with around 90% sensitivity and 81.08% specificity, while in the test set the corresponding values were roughly 80% and 75%. In validation, the model predicted ophthalmopathy progression with roughly 68% sensitivity and roughly 72% specificity; 12 predicted patients were CT-confirmed with GO in a median of approximately six months. Sample size was not predetermined statistically, and investigators were not blinded to group allocation.

For repertoire sequencing, TCR beta CDR3 regions were amplified from RNA transcripts. The first round was an RT-PCR using HTBI primers with the Qiagen OneStep RT-PCR kit, and this first round was followed by a second-round multiplex PCR, then size selection and purification. Sequencing of the libraries was carried out on an Illumina HiSeq2000 in paired-end mode with 100 bp reads. Processing in the source paper ran as follows. SOAPnuke was used for read processing, and reads with adapters, uncalled bases, a mean Phred below 15, or no exact constant-primer or identifier match were discarded. High-quality paired reads were merged with COPE v1.2.5. Each unique nucleotide sequence was treated as a clonotype, and MiTCR v1.1 was used to align the clonotypes to the IMGT TRB V, D and J references. The analysis was limited to V-J combinations with a frequency above 0.0001, which together covered 99% to 99.2% of repertoires. For each V-J combination, a TCR clonal expansion and chaos score was defined as F50 clonal expansion divided by the chaos observed in the TCRdist matrix. Welch's t-statistics and random forest were used to reduce the features to around 13 V-J combinations, which were then used as input to a naive Bayes classifier. The similarity between thyroid and blood repertoires was quantified using the Morisita-Horn index. TCRdb reran the public reads through fastp at Q25 and MiXCR, keeping productive beta chains. One record per CDR3 amino acid sequence lists the most common genes and DNA. The V and J calls were determined by TCRdb, not by the authors. The sample records approximately 160,000 distinct CDR3 sequences, 39% of which are singletons. Clones ranked in the top ten supply over 7% of the sample.

Patients with ophthalmopathy had moderately to severely active disease, with a Clinical Activity Score of 3 or more, a NOSPECS grade of 4 or more, and a disease duration of less than 3 months. Anyone with other autoimmune diseases, uncontrolled infections, pregnancy or lactation was excluded from the study. Diagnosis was based on clinical symptoms, serum thyroxine, TRAb, thyroid ultrasound and orbital computed tomography. Ficoll-Paque density gradient centrifugation was used to isolate PBMCs from about 10 ml of fresh peripheral blood. Total RNA was extracted using Trizol reagent, and RNA quality was checked on an Agilent 2100 Bioanalyzer. This clonotype has ten or more counts. What antigen it recognizes has not been identified. No quality values exist for individual bases; no much larger clone is one base distant. The sample was peripheral blood. The clonotype comes from a man under 40 with Graves' ophthalmopathy. Donor details come from another sample of the same person, matched by shared clones.

The DNA sequence is TGTGCCAGCAGTTACGGGCCGAATCAGCCCCAGCATTTT. This gives the protein CASSYGPNQPQHF. Here the chain combines TRBV6-5 and TRBJ1-5; the D gene is not confidently resolved. Sequences MNHEY (CDR1) and SVGAGI (CDR2) are obtained from the germline V gene. Relative to germline, V is 2 bases shorter and J is 4 bases shorter, with 6 bases between their ends. From the cysteine up to the phenylalanine, the CDR3 has a length of 13 residues. This entry keeps only the CDR3 DNA: 39 bases, framed from base 1.